These 32 T cell receptor beta chains originate from one sample sequenced in a study of cytomegalovirus exposure and HLA in healthy donors (dated by TCRdb to 2016 to 2017). Libraries were built with the immunoSEQ multiplex PCR assay. A mixture of 60 forward primers for TCR Vbeta segments and 13 reverse primers for TCR Jbeta segments was used in the multiplex PCR. TCRdb holds this immuneACCESS table with in-frame rearrangements only. Some clones are missing; in checked studies, unresolved V genes explain under half, and the rest has no known cause. The sample yields more than 20,000 clones; about four fifths were counted once. The ten biggest clones cover 3.5% to 5.5% of the sample. The sample was PBMCs. These receptors originate from a male donor in good health and CMV-seronegative.

The chain couples TRBV11-3 to TRBJ2-7; D not resolved. CDR3 size: 13 residues. Per the germline V gene, CDR1 is SGHNT and CDR2 is YENEEA. Trimming left V 0 bases short and J 3 bases short, with 6 bases between. The CDR3 coding sequence is TGTGCCAGCAGCTTAGATCCAGACTACGAGCAGTACTTC. Protein product: CASSLDPDYEQYF.

The V gene is TRBV28, the J gene TRBJ2-2; 7 positions match TRBD1. The CDR3 has 16 amino acids. Losses at the gene ends were 8 bases for V and 7 bases for J; bases not matched to a gene: 16. Germline CDR1 MDHEN, CDR2 SYDVKM. The CDR3 protein is CASSTPGQKEGGELFF. Written as DNA, the CDR3 is TGTGCCAGCTCTACTCCGGGACAGAAAGAAGGCGGGGAGCTGTTTTTT. Full variable domain (missing parts from reference TRBV28 and TRBJ2-2): DVKVTQSSRYLVKRTGEKVFLECVQDMDHENMFWYRQDPGLGLRLIYFSYDVKMKEKGDIPEGYSVSREKKERFSLILESASTNQTSMYLCASSTPGQKEGGELFFGEGSRLTVL.

This chain uses TRBV5-5 with TRBJ2-7; D remains unclear. V lost 0 bases to trimming and J lost 2 bases, with 3 bases between them. Germline lookup yields CDR1 SGHKS and CDR2 YYEKEE (reference sequence). The CDR3 loop spans 12 amino acids. CDR3 nucleotide sequence: TGTGCCAGCAGCTTGGCTACCTACGAGCAGTACTTC. This encodes CASSLATYEQYF.

In its sample, this clone was seen a few times. The CDR3 spells CASSESTGVGPNEKLFF. Here the CDR3 DNA reads TGTGCCAGCAGTGAGTCGACAGGGGTCGGACCTAATGAAAAACTGTTTTTT. The genes are TRBV25-1 and TRBJ1-4, with 8 positions matching TRBD1. The CDR3 contains 17 residues. J gave up 3 bases and V 3 bases, and 9 bases lay outside the gene matches. Germline V lookup: CDR1 MGHDK, CDR2 SYGVNS.

The rearrangement links TRBV6-5 to TRBJ1-1; TRBD1 matches at 8 bases. The CDR3 loop spans 14 amino acids. With 6 bases clipped from V and 1 base from J, the junction kept 4 bases outside the gene matches. Germline CDR1 reads MNHEY; CDR2 reads SVGAGI. CDR3: CASRSGTGNTEAFF. The CDR3 DNA reads TGTGCCAGCAGATCCGGGACAGGGAACACTGAAGCTTTCTTT.

The J gene is TRBJ2-5, the V gene TRBV28; the D gene is possibly TRBD2 (5 bases). The J call may be faulty, since TRBJ2-7 better matches the DNA end. Per the germline V gene, CDR1 is MDHEN and CDR2 is SYDVKM. The CDR3 spans 14 residues. This CDR3 reads CASSLTGSSYEQYF. CDR3 DNA: TGTGCCAGCAGTTTGACGGGGAGCTCCTACGAGCAGTACTTC.

The chain has TRBV7-8 and TRBJ2-7; 10 bases align to TRBD1. The CDR3 is 16 residues long. The V gene's germline CDR1 is SGHVS and CDR2 FQNEAQ. J gave up 6 bases and V 3 bases, and 11 bases lay outside the gene matches. The DNA of the CDR3 is TGTGCCAGCAGCTTTACCGGGACAGGGGAGGTTCGCGAGCAGTACTTC. This encodes CASSFTGTGEVREQYF. The full variable domain, with the rest looked up from reference TRBV7-8 and TRBJ2-7, is GAGVSQSPRYKVAKRGQDVALRCDPISGHVSLFWYQQALGQGPEFLTYFQNEAQLDKSGLPSDRFFAERPEGSVSTLKIQRTQQEDSAVYLCASSFTGTGEVREQYFGPGTRLTVT.

The chain combines TRBV5-1 with TRBJ2-7; TRBD1 might be the D (5 bases). Germline CDR1 SGHRS, CDR2 YFSETQ. This CDR3 has 15 residues. The V end lost 6 bases, the J end lost 3 bases, and 19 bases lay between the germline ends. The CDR3 region has the DNA TGCGCCAGCACCCTGGAGCAGGGATACAACTACGAGCAGTACTTC. Protein sequence: CASTLEQGYNYEQYF.

V and J are TRBV9 and TRBJ2-3; weak D call: TRBD2 (6 bases). The CDR3 is made up of 15 amino acids. V lost 0 bases, J lost 3 bases, and 11 bases lay in between. Germline loops: CDR1 SGDLS, CDR2 YYNGEE. DNA for the CDR3: TGTGCCAGCAGCGTAGAATCGGGAGTAACAGATACGCAGTATTTT. Translation: CASSVESGVTDTQYF.

About this clone itself: The junction departs from the called germline gene at one end, perhaps through a read error. Other nucleotide sequences in the sample specify the same CDR3. This chain uses TRBV9 with TRBJ1-2; 9 bases are a match to TRBD1. Germline V gene lookup returns CDR1 SGDLS and CDR2 YYNGEE. The CDR3 contains 16 residues. The CDR3 loop is CASSTPTGTGRYGYTF. The CDR3 coding sequence is TGCGCCAGCAGCACACCCACCGGGACAGGGCGGTATGGCTACACCTTC.

The chain is built from TRBV4-2 and TRBJ2-7; D is uncertain. The V end was cut by 0 bases, the J end by 0 bases, with 6 bases between. CDR1 LGHNA and CDR2 YNFKEQ come from the germline V gene. The CDR3 covers 14 residues. CDR3 sequence (DNA): TGTGCCAGCAGCCAAGACCAGCGCTCCTACGAGCAGTACTTC. Translation: CASSQDQRSYEQYF.

This chain connects TRBV2 to TRBJ2-2, with 11 bases fitting TRBD2. The CDR3 length is 16 residues. Losses at the gene ends were 10 bases for V and 7 bases for J; bases not matched to a gene: 14. Per germline, CDR1 SNHLY and CDR2 FYNNEI. The CDR3 coding sequence is TGTGCCACACAAGCCGGGACTAGCGGTTACGTCGGGGAGCTGTTTTTT. Amino acid sequence: CATQAGTSGYVGELFF.

The chain combines TRBV18 with TRBJ2-5, with 8 bases identical to TRBD2. This CDR3 spans 14 amino acids. V lost 3 bases, J lost 5 bases, and 5 bases stayed unmatched. The germline CDR1 and CDR2 sequences are KGHSH and LQKENI. CDR3 loop: CASSPTGGRETQYF. The CDR3 nucleotides are TGTGCCAGCTCACCGACTGGCGGGAGGGAGACCCAGTACTTC.

The gene calls are TRBV6-6 and TRBJ2-5; 9 positions match TRBD2. The germline gives CDR1 MNHNY, CDR2 SVGAGI (reference sequence). Losses at the gene ends were 6 bases for V and 4 bases for J; bases not matched to a gene: 6. This CDR3 is 14 amino acids long. The CDR3 DNA sequence: TGTGCCAGCAGCCCCCGAGCGGGGGGAGAGACCCAGTACTTC. It translates to CASSPRAGGETQYF.

This clone was seen a single time. The J gene is TRBJ2-7, the V gene TRBV5-1; D is undetermined. Trimming stripped 1 base from V and 10 bases from J, with 12 bases between. The CDR3 loop spans 12 amino acids. The V gene's germline CDR1 is SGHRS and CDR2 YFSETQ. The CDR3 sequence: CASSLNSRIQYF. In DNA, the CDR3 is TGCGCCAGCAGCTTGAATAGCCGCATCCAGTACTTC.

The rearrangement joins TRBV7-3 to TRBJ2-3, with 9 bases lining up with TRBD2. This CDR3 spans 15 amino acids. Germline lookup yields CDR1 SGHTA and CDR2 FQGTGA. The V and J ends lost 4 bases and 5 bases, in that order; junction bases with no gene match: 7. CDR3 DNA sequence: TGTGCCAGCAGCTCGAGCGGGGGGCGAGGAGATACGCAGTATTTT. This sequence encodes CASSSSGGRGDTQYF. The variable domain in full, completed from reference TRBV7-3 and TRBJ2-3, reads GAGVSQTPSNKVTEKGKYVELRCDPISGHTALYWYRQSLGQGPEFLIYFQGTGAADDSGLPNDRFFAVRPEGSVSTLKIQRTERGDSAVYLCASSSSGGRGDTQYFGPGTRLTVL.

A few counts support this clone. The chain has TRBV5-1 and TRBJ1-1; weak D call: TRBD1 (6 bases). Trimming took off 5 bases at V and 0 bases at J, with 14 bases between the two ends. The CDR3 totals 15 residues. Germline values: CDR1 SGHRS, CDR2 YFSETQ. In DNA form, the CDR3 reads TGCGCCAGCAGATTTACGGACAGAATGAACACTGAAGCTTTCTTT. Its translation: CASRFTDRMNTEAFF. Filled out from reference TRBV5-1 and TRBJ1-1, the complete variable domain reads KAGVTQTPRYLIKTRGQQVTLSCSPISGHRSVSWYQQTPGQGLQFLFEYFSETQRNKGNFPGRFSGRQFSNSRSEMNVSTLELGDSALYLCASRFTDRMNTEAFFGQGTRLTVV.

The chain joins TRBV7-6 to TRBJ2-3; weak D call: TRBD1 (6 bases). CDR3 length: 16 amino acids. V dropped 1 base and J dropped 0 bases, with 11 bases sitting between them. The germline V gene has CDR1 SGHVS and CDR2 FNYEAQ. CDR3 coding DNA: TGTGCCAGCAGCTTAGGGGTGGGGGCTAGCACAGATACGCAGTATTTT. Protein sequence: CASSLGVGASTDTQYF.

The rearrangement uses TRBV2 and TRBJ2-7; maybe TRBD1 (7 bases). This CDR3 is 15 amino acids long. Germline V CDR1 and CDR2: SNHLY, FYNNEI. Between the trimmed V and J ends, which lost 6 bases and 4 bases, there was a span of 19 bases. The CDR3 DNA reads as TGTGCCAGCAGGGGTGACAGGGCAGGGGGGTACGAGCAGTACTTC. Its translation is CASRGDRAGGYEQYF.

This sequence joins TRBV6-5 and TRBJ1-1, with a weak D call TRBD1 (5 bases). The V end lost 7 bases, the J end lost 3 bases, and 18 bases lay between the germline ends. Germline CDR1 reads MNHEY; CDR2 reads SVGAGI. The CDR3 has 15 residues. CDR3 protein: CASISSGLEHTEAFF. The CDR3 coding sequence is TGTGCCAGCATTTCGTCAGGGTTGGAGCACACTGAAGCTTTCTTT.

This clone was observed a few times. The chain has TRBV30 and TRBJ1-4; D is perhaps TRBD1 (5 bases). Germline V lookup: CDR1 GTSNPN, CDR2 SVGIG (reference sequence). Trimming took 8 bases from V and 8 from J, leaving 21 bases between them. The CDR3 is 14 residues long. Here the CDR3 DNA reads TGTGCCGGATTATCAGGCGGCGGGGCGGAAAAACTGTTTTTT. Encoded protein: CAGLSGGGAEKLFF.

J is TRBJ2-1 and V is TRBV7-9; weak D call: TRBD2 (6 bases). CDR1 is SEHNR, CDR2 FQNEAQ, per germline (reference sequence). The CDR3 has 16 residues. V was shortened by 5 bases and J by 4 bases, with 18 bases between the two germline ends. The CDR3: CASSPRGSSIYNEQFF. In DNA, the CDR3 is TGTGCCAGCAGCCCTCGGGGGAGCAGCATATACAATGAGCAGTTCTTC.

The chain links TRBV5-4 to TRBJ2-5, with 9 bases lining up with TRBD2. Germline V gene data show CDR1 as SGHNT and CDR2 as YYREEE (reference sequence). This CDR3 spans 15 amino acids. V gave up 0 bases and J gave up 4 bases; unmatched junction bases: 4. In nucleotides, the CDR3 is TGTGCCAGCAGCTTGGGTGGTAGCGGGGGAGAGACCCAGTACTTC. Its translation is CASSLGGSGGETQYF.

J is TRBJ2-2 and V is TRBV27, with TRBD1 identical over 7 bases. Germline loops: CDR1 MNHEY, CDR2 SMNVEV (reference sequence). The trim removed 1 base at V and 7 bases at J, leaving 18 bases unmatched. This CDR3 spans 19 amino acids. CDR3 DNA: TGTGCCAGCAGTTTATTAGGGCGGCCGGCAGGGGGAGTTATCGGGGAGCTGTTTTTT. This sequence encodes CASSLLGRPAGGVIGELFF.

This sequence joins TRBV7-2 and TRBJ2-3; 9 bases map to TRBD2. In germline, CDR1 is SGHTA, CDR2 FQGNSA. V was pared by 7 bases and J by 4 bases, with 12 bases of the junction left unmatched. The CDR3 contains 16 residues. The CDR3 loop is CASTLGIGGGADTQYF. CDR3 sequence (DNA): TGTGCCAGCACTCTAGGGATCGGCGGGGGGGCAGATACGCAGTATTTT.

The genes are TRBV23-1 and TRBJ2-7, with a possible D match to TRBD2 (5 bases). TRBV23-1 is noted as an ORF with a role that remains uncertain. The CDR3 is made up of 13 amino acids. V was cut by 8 bases and J by 6 bases, with 17 bases left in between. The CDR3 loop is CASRRKGGGEQYF. The CDR3 DNA is TGCGCCAGCCGCCGGAAGGGTGGAGGCGAGCAGTACTTC.

The CDR3 region is CASSPGTGGEDGYTF. DNA of the CDR3: TGTGCCAGCTCACCAGGGACAGGGGGCGAAGATGGCTACACCTTC. The chain links TRBV18 to TRBJ1-2, with 12 bases matching TRBD1. Trimming removed 2 bases from V and 6 bases from J; junction bases left unmatched: 4. Germline loops: CDR1 KGHSH, CDR2 LQKENI. The CDR3 consists of 15 residues.

This clone came up a few times. This chain uses TRBV2 with TRBJ2-2; TRBD1 aligns across 7 bases. From germline, CDR1 is SNHLY and CDR2 FYNNEI. V lost 6 bases and J lost 3; bases outside the gene matches: 10. This CDR3 is built from 16 residues. In DNA, the CDR3 is TGTGCCAGCAGGAACGGGGCAGGGGGTGACACCGGGGAGCTGTTTTTT. It encodes CASRNGAGGDTGELFF. Based on the CDR3 plus reference TRBV2 and TRBJ2-2, the full variable domain is EPEVTQTPSHQVTQMGQEVILRCVPISNHLYFYWYRQILGQKVEFLVSFYNNEISEKSEIFDDQFSVERPDGSNFTLKIRSTKLEDSAMYFCASRNGAGGDTGELFFGEGSRLTVL.

This clone was counted a few times. This chain joins TRBV6-6 and TRBJ2-6, with 8 bases identical to TRBD1. Looked up from germline, CDR1 is MNHNY and CDR2 is SVGAGI (reference sequence). This CDR3 spans 15 amino acids. With 7 bases clipped from V and 12 bases from J, the junction kept 14 bases outside the gene matches. DNA for the CDR3: TGTGCCAGCACTATCGGGACAGGTTATGGGTTCGTCCTGACTTTC. It is translated as CASTIGTGYGFVLTF.

The rearrangement joins TRBV6-5 to TRBJ1-4; tentatively, D is TRBD1 (6 bases). Germline V lookup: CDR1 MNHEY, CDR2 SVGAGI. The CDR3 loop spans 15 amino acids. Trimming took 0 bases from V and 4 from J, leaving 9 bases between them. In DNA, the CDR3 is TGTGCCAGCAGTTACTCGGGCAGGGGTAATGAAAAACTGTTTTTT. It yields the protein CASSYSGRGNEKLFF.

This rearrangement joins TRBV15 to TRBJ2-1, with 11 bases fitting TRBD2. This CDR3 has 14 residues. Per the germline V gene, CDR1 is LNHNV and CDR2 is YYDKDF (reference sequence). After removal of 6 bases from V and 3 bases from J, the junction contained 1 base not matched to a gene. The CDR3 DNA sequence: TGTGCCACCAGTGGGACTAGCGGCTACAATGAGCAGTTCTTC. Translated, it gives CATSGTSGYNEQFF.

V usage is TRBV7-8 and J usage is TRBJ1-1; 8 bases line up with TRBD1. CDR1 and CDR2 (germline): SGHVS, FQNEAQ. After removal of 5 bases from V and 4 bases from J, the junction contained 3 bases not matched to a gene. The CDR3 runs to 13 residues. The CDR3 coding sequence is TGTGCCAGCAGCACTGGACAGGGCACTGAAGCTTTCTTT. Translation: CASSTGQGTEAFF.